This paragraph reports one TCR beta chain. This CDR3 is 16 amino acids long. Per the germline V gene, CDR1 is SGHTA and CDR2 is FQGTGA. Germline trimming cut 4 bases from V and 5 bases from J; bases unmatched to any gene: 9. The source of the sample is a study of blood T cell repertoires in COVID-19. TCRdb's table, derived via immunoSEQ multiplex PCR, lists solely in-frame clones and lacks some. The data show 200,000 to 300,000 clones, about 90% seen once. The gene calls are TRBV7-3 and TRBJ2-1, with 9 bases lining up with TRBD2. The source material was peripheral blood. This TCR was sampled from a woman between 25 and 40 years old who had recovered from COVID-19. The CDR3 is CASSSTVAGENNEQFF. CDR3 DNA sequence: TGTGCCAGCAGCTCGACGGTAGCGGGGGAGAACAATGAGCAGTTCTTC.